This TCR beta chain stems from a study of spatial heterogeneity in lung cancer. Study information: Those follow-up PBMC samples that were available underwent sequencing, at a median interval of roughly two years following resection. More than nine raw reads, on average, carried each unique TCR and UMI combination.

Every TCR cDNA molecule bore a unique molecular identifier. TCRdb reanalysed the 5' RACE reads using MiXCR and keeps one entry per CDR3 protein. The sample lists fewer than 2,000 distinct CDR3 sequences, about a fifth occurring once. This clonotype is medium-sized in the sample. Trimming pared 5 bases from V and 0 bases from J, leaving 12 bases between. Germline V lookup: CDR1 SGHKS, CDR2 YYEKEE (reference sequence). There are 15 residues in the CDR3. Regarding time point: blood at routine non-recurrence follow-up after resection. Whole RNA came from tumor, nontumor lung or frozen PBMC and was sequenced without being sorted.

This clonotype was obtained from a male donor with early-stage non-small cell lung cancer. The chain joins TRBV5-5 to TRBJ1-5, with D tentatively TRBD1 (5 bases). The material was PBMCs, obtained at follow-up. CDR3 DNA: TGTGCCAGCAGTCGCGGACACCTTAGCAATCAGCCCCAGCATTTT. Translating gives CASSRGHLSNQPQHF.